This T cell receptor beta chain was retrieved from a study of blood T cell repertoires in COVID-19. Overall study context: The cDNA or gDNA used as material had been derived from T cells, B-cell-depleted T cells, or PBMCs.

Among Cohort 3 donors, those recovered had two negative PCRs, clearance, or symptom resolution. Measured with immunoSEQ multiplex PCR; TCRdb has only the in-frame clones, and not every one. The sample lists 250,000 to 350,000 clones, more than 75% occurring once. CDR1 and CDR2 (germline): SGHAT, FQNNGV. Trimming took 8 bases from V and 0 from J, leaving 11 bases between them. There are 14 residues in the CDR3. This TCR derives from a man between 60 and 75 years old who had recovered from COVID-19. The sequenced sample was PBMCs or T cells enriched from blood (not recorded which). The rearrangement uses TRBV11-2 and TRBJ2-1, with D tentatively TRBD1 (5 bases). The CDR3 sequence: CASQGQTSYNEQFF. CDR3 in DNA: TGTGCCAGCCAAGGACAAACCTCCTACAATGAGCAGTTCTTC.